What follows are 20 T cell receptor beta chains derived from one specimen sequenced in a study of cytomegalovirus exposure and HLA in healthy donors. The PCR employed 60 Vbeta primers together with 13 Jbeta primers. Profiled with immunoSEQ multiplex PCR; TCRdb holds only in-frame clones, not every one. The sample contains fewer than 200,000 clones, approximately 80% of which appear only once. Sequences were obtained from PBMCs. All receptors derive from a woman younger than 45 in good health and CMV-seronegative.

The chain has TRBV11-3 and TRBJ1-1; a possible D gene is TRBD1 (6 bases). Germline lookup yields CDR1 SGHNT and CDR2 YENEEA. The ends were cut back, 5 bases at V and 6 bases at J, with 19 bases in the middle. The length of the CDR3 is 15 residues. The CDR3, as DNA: TGTGCCAGCAGCCTGGGGACAATTATTGGTTCTGAAGCTTTCTTT. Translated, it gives CASSLGTIIGSEAFF. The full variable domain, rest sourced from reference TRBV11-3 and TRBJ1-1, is EAGVVQSPRYKIIEKKQPVAFWCNPISGHNTLYWYLQNLGQGPELLIRYENEEAVDDSQLPKDRFSAERLKGVDSTLKIQPAELGDSAVYLCASSLGTIIGSEAFFGQGTRLTVV.

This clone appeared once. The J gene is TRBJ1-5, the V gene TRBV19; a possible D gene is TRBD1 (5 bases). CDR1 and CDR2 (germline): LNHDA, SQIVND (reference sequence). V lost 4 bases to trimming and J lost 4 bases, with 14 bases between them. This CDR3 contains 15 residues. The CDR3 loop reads CASSTARGLNQPQHF. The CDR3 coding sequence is TGTGCCAGTAGTACCGCTAGGGGCCTTAATCAGCCCCAGCATTTT.

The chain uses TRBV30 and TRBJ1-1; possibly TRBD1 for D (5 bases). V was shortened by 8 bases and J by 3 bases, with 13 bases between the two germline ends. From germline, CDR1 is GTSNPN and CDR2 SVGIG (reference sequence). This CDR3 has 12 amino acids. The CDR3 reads CARGRGYTEAFF. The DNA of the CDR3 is TGTGCCAGGGGCCGGGGGTACACTGAAGCTTTCTTT.

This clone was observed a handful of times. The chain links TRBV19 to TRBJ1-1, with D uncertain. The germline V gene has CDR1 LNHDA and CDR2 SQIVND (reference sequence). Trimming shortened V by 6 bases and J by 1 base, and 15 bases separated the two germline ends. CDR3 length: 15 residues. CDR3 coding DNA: TGTGCCAGTAGGAGGGATGGGTTCGGGAACACTGAAGCTTTCTTT. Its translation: CASRRDGFGNTEAFF.

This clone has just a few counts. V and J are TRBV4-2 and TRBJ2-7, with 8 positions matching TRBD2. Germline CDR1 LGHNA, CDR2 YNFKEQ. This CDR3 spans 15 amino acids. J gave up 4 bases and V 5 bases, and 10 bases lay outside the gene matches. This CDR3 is CASSFSGTSHYEQYF. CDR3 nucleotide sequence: TGTGCCAGCAGCTTCTCCGGGACTAGTCATTACGAGCAGTACTTC.

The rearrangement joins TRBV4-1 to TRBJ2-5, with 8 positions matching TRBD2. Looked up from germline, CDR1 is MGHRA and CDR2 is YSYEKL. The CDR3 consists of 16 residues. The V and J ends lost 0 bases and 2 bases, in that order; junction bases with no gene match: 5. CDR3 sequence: CASSQDAGGLQETQYF. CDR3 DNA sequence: TGCGCCAGCAGCCAAGATGCGGGGGGCCTTCAAGAGACCCAGTACTTC.

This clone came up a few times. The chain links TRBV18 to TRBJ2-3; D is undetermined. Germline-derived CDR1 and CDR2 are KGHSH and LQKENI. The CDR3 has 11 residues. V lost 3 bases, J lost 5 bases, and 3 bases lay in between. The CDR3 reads CASSPQDTQYF. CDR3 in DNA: TGTGCCAGCTCACCCCAAGATACGCAGTATTTT. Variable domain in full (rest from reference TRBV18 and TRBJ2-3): NAGVMQNPRHLVRRRGQEARLRCSPMKGHSHVYWYRQLPEEGLKFMVYLQKENIIDESGMPKERFSAEFPKEGPSILRIQQVVRGDSAAYFCASSPQDTQYFGPGTRLTVL.

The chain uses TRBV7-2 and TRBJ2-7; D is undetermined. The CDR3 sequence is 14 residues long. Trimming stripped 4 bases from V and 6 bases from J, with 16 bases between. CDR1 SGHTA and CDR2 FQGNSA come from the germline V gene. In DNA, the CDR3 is TGTGCCAGCAGCTCCTCCGCCGATGCGGTCGAGCAGTACTTC. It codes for CASSSSADAVEQYF.

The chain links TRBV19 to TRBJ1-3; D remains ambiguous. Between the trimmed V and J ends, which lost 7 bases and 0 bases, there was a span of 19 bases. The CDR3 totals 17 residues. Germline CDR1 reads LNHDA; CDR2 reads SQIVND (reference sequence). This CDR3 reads CASTPQRLRSSGNTIYF. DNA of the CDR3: TGTGCCAGTACCCCTCAGAGACTGCGGTCCTCTGGAAACACCATATATTTT.

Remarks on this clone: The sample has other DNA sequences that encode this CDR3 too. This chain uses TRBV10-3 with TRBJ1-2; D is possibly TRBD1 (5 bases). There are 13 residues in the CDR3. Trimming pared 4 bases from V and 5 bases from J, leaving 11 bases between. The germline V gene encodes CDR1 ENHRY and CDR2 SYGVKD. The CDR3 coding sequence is TGTGCCATCAGTGGGGGACTTTTATATGGCTACACCTTC. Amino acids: CAISGGLLYGYTF.

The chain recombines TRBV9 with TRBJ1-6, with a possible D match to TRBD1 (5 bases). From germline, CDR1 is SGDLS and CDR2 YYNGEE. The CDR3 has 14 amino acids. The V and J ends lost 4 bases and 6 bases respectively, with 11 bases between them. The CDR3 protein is CASSTDSPNSPLHF. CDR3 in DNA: TGTGCCAGCAGCACCGACAGCCCTAATTCACCCCTCCACTTT.

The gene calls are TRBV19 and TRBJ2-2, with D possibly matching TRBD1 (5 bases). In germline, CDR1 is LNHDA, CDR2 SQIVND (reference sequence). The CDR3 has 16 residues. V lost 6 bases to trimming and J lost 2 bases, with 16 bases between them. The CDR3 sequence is CASSPWTQINTGELFF. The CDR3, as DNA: TGTGCCAGTAGCCCATGGACACAGATAAACACCGGGGAGCTGTTTTTT.

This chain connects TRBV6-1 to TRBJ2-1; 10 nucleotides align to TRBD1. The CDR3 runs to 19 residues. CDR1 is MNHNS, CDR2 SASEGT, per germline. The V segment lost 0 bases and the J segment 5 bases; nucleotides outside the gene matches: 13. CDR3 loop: CASSEAIKTGTGVNNEQFF. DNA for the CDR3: TGTGCCAGCAGTGAAGCGATTAAGACCGGGACAGGGGTCAACAATGAGCAGTTCTTC.

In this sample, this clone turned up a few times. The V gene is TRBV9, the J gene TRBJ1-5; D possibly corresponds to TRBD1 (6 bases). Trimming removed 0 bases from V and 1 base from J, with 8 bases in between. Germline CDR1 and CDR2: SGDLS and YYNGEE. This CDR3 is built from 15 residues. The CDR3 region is CASSVEGVSNQPQHF. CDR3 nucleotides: TGTGCCAGCAGCGTAGAGGGGGTAAGCAATCAGCCCCAGCATTTT.

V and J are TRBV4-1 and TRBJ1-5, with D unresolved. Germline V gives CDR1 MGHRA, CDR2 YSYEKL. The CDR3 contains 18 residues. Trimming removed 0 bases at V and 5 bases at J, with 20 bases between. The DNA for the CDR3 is TGCGCCAGCAGCCAAGACCGGATGAGGTATGGCGCCCATCAGCCCCAGCATTTT. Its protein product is CASSQDRMRYGAHQPQHF.

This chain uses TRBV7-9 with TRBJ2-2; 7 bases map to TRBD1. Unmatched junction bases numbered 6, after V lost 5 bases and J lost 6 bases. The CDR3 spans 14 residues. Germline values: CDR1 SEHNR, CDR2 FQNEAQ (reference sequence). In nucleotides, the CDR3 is TGTGCCAGCAGCCACGACAGGGTCCCCGGGGAGCTGTTTTTT. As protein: CASSHDRVPGELFF.

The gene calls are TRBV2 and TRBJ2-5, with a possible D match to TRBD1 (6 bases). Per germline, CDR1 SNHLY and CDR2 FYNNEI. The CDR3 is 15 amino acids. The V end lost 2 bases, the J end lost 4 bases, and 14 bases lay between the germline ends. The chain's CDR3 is CASSESLPRGETQYF. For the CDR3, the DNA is TGTGCCAGCAGTGAAAGTCTACCCAGGGGAGAGACCCAGTACTTC.

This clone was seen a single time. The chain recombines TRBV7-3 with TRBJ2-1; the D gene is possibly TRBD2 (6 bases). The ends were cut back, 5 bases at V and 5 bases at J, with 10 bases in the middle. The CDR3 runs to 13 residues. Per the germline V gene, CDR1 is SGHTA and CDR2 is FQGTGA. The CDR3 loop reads CASSTREHNEQFF. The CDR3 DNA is TGTGCCAGCAGCACCCGGGAGCACAATGAGCAGTTCTTC.

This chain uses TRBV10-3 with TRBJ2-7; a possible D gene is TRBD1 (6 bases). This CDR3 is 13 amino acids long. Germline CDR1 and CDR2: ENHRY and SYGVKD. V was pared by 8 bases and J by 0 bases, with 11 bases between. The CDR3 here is CAILRDNSYEQYF. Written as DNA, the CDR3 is TGTGCCATCCTAAGGGACAACTCCTACGAGCAGTACTTC.

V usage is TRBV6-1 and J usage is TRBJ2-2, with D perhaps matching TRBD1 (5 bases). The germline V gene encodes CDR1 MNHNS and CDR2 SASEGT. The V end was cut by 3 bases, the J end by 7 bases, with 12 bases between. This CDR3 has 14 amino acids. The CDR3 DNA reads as TGTGCCAGCAGTGACAAGGGGTGGCACGGGGAGCTGTTTTTT. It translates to CASSDKGWHGELFF.